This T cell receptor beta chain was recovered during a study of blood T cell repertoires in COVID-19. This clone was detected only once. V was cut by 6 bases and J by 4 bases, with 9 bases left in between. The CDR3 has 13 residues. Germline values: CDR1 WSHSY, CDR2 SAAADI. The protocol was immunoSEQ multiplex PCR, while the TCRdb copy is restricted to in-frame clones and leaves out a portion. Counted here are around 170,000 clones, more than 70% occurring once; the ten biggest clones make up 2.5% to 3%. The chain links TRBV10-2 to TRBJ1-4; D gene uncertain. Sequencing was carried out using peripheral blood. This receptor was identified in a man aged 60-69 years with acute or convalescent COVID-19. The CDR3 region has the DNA TGCGCCAGCAGGGACGGACTTAATGAAAAACTGTTTTTT. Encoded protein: CASRDGLNEKLFF.